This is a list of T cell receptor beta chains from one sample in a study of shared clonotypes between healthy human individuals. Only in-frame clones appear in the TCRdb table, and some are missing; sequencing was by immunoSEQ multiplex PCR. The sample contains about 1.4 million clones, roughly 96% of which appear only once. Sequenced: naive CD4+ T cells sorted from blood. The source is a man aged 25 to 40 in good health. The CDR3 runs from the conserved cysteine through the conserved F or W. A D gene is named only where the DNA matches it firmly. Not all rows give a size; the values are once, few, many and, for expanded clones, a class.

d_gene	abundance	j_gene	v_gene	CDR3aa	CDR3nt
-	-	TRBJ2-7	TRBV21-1	CASREPPYEQYF	TGTGCCAGCAGGGAGCCCCCCTACGAGCAGTACTTC
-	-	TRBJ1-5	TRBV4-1	CASSGPGVLWPQHF	TGCGCCAGCAGCGGTCCAGGGGTTCTATGGCCCCAGCATTTT
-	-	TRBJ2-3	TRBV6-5	CASRRDHTDTQYF	TGTGCCAGCAGACGCGACCACACAGATACGCAGTATTTT
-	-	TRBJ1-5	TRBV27	CASSLMRNYNQPQHF	TGTGCCAGCAGTTTAATGAGGAACTACAATCAGCCCCAGCATTTT
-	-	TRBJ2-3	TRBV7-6	CASSLEGSGATDTQYF	TGCGCCAGCAGCTTAGAAGGGTCGGGTGCCACAGATACGCAGTATTTT
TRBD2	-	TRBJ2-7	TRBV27	CASSLWASGNYEQYF	TGTGCCAGCAGTTTATGGGCTAGCGGCAACTACGAGCAGTACTTC
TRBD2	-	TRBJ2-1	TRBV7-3	CASSRLAGGQGSYNEQFF	TGTGCCAGCAGTCGACTAGCGGGAGGGCAGGGCTCCTACAATGAGCAGTTCTTC
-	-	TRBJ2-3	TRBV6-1	CASSSRGVSDTQYF	TGTGCCAGCAGTTCCCGTGGGGTCTCAGATACGCAGTATTTT
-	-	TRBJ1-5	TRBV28	CASSYTKPQHF	TGTGCCAGCAGCTATACTAAGCCCCAGCATTTT
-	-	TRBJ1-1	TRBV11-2	CASSIHYRAGSEAFF	TGTGCCAGCAGCATCCACTACAGGGCCGGGAGTGAAGCTTTCTTT
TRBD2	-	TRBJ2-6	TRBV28	CASSFWGGSGANVLTF	TGTGCCAGCAGTTTTTGGGGGGGCTCTGGGGCCAACGTCCTGACTTTC
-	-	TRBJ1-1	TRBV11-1	CASSLGRANTEAFF	TGTGCCAGCAGCCTGGGACGGGCGAACACTGAAGCTTTCTTT
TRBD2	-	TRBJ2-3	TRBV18	CASSRVVGAGKLFNTSTDTQYF	TGTGCCAGCTCACGAGTCGTCGGAGCGGGAAAACTCTTCAACACTAGCACAGATACGCAGTATTTT
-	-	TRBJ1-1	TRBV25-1	CASSEYGQMNTEAFF	TGTGCCAGCAGTGAATACGGACAGATGAACACTGAAGCTTTCTTT
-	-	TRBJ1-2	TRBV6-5	CASSTPSPTDGYTF	TGTGCCAGCAGTACCCCAAGCCCCACCGACGGCTACACCTTC
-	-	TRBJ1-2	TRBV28	CASRTVGGERFNYGYTF	TGTGCCAGCAGAACAGTGGGGGGAGAACGATTTAACTATGGCTACACCTTC
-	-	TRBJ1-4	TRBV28	CASSILGEKLFF	TGTGCCAGCAGTATCCTGGGGGAAAAACTGTTTTTT
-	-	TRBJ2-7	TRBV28	CASSLEPPSYEQYF	TGTGCCAGCAGTTTAGAGCCTCCATCCTACGAGCAGTACTTC
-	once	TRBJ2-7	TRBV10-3	CAISINGYEQYF	TGTGCCATCAGCATCAATGGGTACGAGCAGTACTTC
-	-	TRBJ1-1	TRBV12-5	CASGLVETGKNTEAFF	TGTGCTAGTGGTTTGGTAGAAACAGGGAAAAACACTGAAGCTTTCTTT
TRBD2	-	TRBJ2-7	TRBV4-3	CASSQGLAGFSYEQYF	TGCGCCAGCAGCCAGGGCCTAGCGGGTTTCTCCTACGAGCAGTACTTC
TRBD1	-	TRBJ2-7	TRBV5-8	CASSPGQGVVYEQYF	TGTGCCAGCAGCCCCGGACAGGGGGTGGTCTACGAGCAGTACTTC
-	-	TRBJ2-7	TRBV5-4	CASSLGVGPGEQYF	TGTGCCAGCAGCTTGGGTGTCGGGCCCGGCGAGCAGTACTTC
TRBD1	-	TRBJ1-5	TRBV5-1	CASSPGTGVFQPQHF	TGCGCCAGCAGCCCCGGGACAGGGGTCTTTCAGCCCCAGCATTTT
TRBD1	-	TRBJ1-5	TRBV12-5	CASGLGQGRIIYNQPQHF	TGTGCTAGTGGTTTGGGACAGGGACGGATTATATACAATCAGCCCCAGCATTTT
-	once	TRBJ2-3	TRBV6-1	CASSEGPFTDTQYF	TGTGCCAGCAGTGAAGGTCCCTTCACAGATACGCAGTATTTT
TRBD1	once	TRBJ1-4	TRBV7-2	CASSSRQGPEKLFF	TGTGCCAGCAGCTCACGACAGGGGCCTGAAAAACTGTTTTTT
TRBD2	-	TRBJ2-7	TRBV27	CASSLSGTSGRYEQYF	TGTGCCAGCAGTTTATCGGGGACTAGCGGGAGGTACGAGCAGTACTTC
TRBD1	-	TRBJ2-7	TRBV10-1	CASSERTGGYEQYF	TGCGCCAGCAGTGAGAGGACAGGTGGTTACGAGCAGTACTTC
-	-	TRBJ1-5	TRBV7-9	CASSLSTSNQPQHF	TGTGCCAGCAGCTTGAGTACGAGCAATCAGCCCCAGCATTTT
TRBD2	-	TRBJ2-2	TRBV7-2	CASSLPTLAGVTGELFF	TGTGCCAGCAGCTTACCCACTCTAGCGGGAGTCACCGGGGAGCTGTTTTTT
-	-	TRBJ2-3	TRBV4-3	CASSQGLTGTDTQYF	TGCGCCAGCAGCCAAGGGCTCACGGGCACAGATACGCAGTATTTT
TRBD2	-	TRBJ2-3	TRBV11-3	CASSFGGDLDTQYF	TGTGCCAGCAGCTTCGGGGGGGACCTAGATACGCAGTATTTT
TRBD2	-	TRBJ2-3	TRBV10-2	CASSESRLASTDTQYF	TGCGCCAGCAGTGAGTCCCGACTAGCGAGCACAGATACGCAGTATTTT
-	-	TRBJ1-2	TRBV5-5	CASSLAPGRGYGYTF	TGTGCCAGCAGCTTGGCCCCGGGCAGGGGCTATGGCTACACCTTC
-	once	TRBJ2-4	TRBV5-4	CASSGTKGDNIQYF	TGTGCCAGCAGCGGGACAAAGGGGGACAACATTCAGTACTTC
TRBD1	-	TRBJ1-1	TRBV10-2	CATTGGYTEAFF	TGCGCCACCACAGGGGGCTACACTGAAGCTTTCTTT
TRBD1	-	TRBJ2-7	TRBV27	CASSLVQGAHEQYF	TGTGCCAGCAGTTTGGTACAGGGGGCCCACGAGCAGTACTTC
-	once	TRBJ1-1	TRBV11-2	CASSLFRGARPEAFF	TGTGCCAGCAGCTTATTTCGGGGGGCACGACCGGAAGCTTTCTTT
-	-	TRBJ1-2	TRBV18	CASSPRTALDYGYTF	TGTGCCAGCTCACCAAGGACAGCCCTTGACTATGGCTACACCTTC
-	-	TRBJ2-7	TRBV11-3	CASSSGSGHIYEQYF	TGTGCCAGCAGCTCAGGTTCGGGACATATCTACGAGCAGTACTTC
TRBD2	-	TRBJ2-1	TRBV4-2	CASSQEGSGRDDEQFF	TGTGCCAGCAGCCAAGAAGGTAGCGGGAGAGATGATGAGCAGTTCTTC
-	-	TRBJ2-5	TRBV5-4	CASSLVQAGETQYF	TGTGCCAGCAGCTTGGTACAGGCCGGAGAGACCCAGTACTTC
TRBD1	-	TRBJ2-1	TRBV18	CASSASRGSEQFF	TGTGCCAGCTCAGCCTCCAGGGGGAGTGAGCAGTTCTTC
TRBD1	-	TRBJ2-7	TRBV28	CASRQGAGSYEQYF	TGTGCCAGCAGACAGGGGGCCGGGTCCTACGAGCAGTACTTC
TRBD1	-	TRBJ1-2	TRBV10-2	CASSESTGHYGYTF	TGCGCCAGCAGTGAGTCGACAGGGCATTATGGCTACACCTTC
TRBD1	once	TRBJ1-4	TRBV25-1	CATNDRAGEKLFF	TGTGCCACCAACGACAGGGCGGGTGAAAAACTGTTTTTT
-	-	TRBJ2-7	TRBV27	CASSSQGYEQYF	TGTGCCAGCAGTTCCCAGGGCTACGAGCAGTACTTC
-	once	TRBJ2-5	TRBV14	CASSQGTLETQYF	TGTGCCAGCAGCCAAGGAACGCTAGAGACCCAGTACTTC
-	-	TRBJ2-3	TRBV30	CAWRVGSVGTDTQYF	TGTGCCTGGCGGGTAGGGTCAGTAGGAACAGATACGCAGTATTTT
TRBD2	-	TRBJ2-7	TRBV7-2	CASSKEGGPYEQYF	TGTGCCAGCAGCAAGGAGGGAGGGCCCTACGAGCAGTACTTC
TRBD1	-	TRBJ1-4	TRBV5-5	CASSPDRVPNEKLFF	TGTGCCAGCAGCCCGGACAGGGTGCCTAATGAAAAACTGTTTTTT
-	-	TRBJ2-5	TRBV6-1	CASSEGAGYGRSWETQYF	TGTGCCAGCAGTGAAGGAGCTGGCTATGGGCGGAGCTGGGAGACCCAGTACTTC
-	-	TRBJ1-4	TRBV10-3	CAISESVATNEKLFF	TGTGCCATCAGTGAGTCCGTAGCAACTAATGAAAAACTGTTTTTT
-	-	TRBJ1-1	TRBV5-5	CASSRSRGVGTEAFF	TGTGCCAGCAGCCGCTCACGGGGGGTGGGCACTGAAGCTTTCTTT
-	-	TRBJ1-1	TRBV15	CATSRGGAQSTEAFF	TGTGCCACCAGCAGAGGGGGCGCACAGAGTACTGAAGCTTTCTTT
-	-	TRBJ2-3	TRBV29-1	CSVLVGSDTQYF	TGCAGCGTTCTAGTGGGATCAGATACGCAGTATTTT
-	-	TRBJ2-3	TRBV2	CASSERQNTDTQYF	TGTGCCAGCAGTGAACGGCAGAACACAGATACGCAGTATTTT
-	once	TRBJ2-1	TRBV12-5	CASGYGGEQFF	TGTGCTAGTGGTTACGGTGGCGAGCAGTTCTTC
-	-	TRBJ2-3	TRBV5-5	CASSLAVGPTDTQYF	TGTGCCAGCAGCTTGGCAGTCGGGCCCACAGATACGCAGTATTTT